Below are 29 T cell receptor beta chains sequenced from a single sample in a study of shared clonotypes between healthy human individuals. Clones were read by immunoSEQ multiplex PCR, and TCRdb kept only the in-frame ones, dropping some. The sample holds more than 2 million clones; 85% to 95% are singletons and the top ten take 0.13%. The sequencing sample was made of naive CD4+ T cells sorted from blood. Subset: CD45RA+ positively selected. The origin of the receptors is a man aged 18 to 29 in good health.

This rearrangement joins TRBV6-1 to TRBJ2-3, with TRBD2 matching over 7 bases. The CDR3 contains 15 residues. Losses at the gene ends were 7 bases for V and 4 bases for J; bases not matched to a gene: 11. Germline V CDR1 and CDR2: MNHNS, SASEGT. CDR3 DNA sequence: TGTGCCAGCACCGGGTCGGTGGCGGGAGCAGATACGCAGTATTTT. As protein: CASTGSVAGADTQYF.

CDR3 residues: CASSLDQMIGNTIYF. The CDR3 nucleotides are TGCGCCAGCAGCTTGGACCAGATGATCGGAAACACCATATATTTT. The rearrangement uses TRBV5-1 and TRBJ1-3; no firm D call. Between the trimmed V and J ends, which lost 0 bases and 4 bases, there was a span of 11 bases. CDR3 length: 15 residues. Germline CDR1 and CDR2: SGHRS and YFSETQ.

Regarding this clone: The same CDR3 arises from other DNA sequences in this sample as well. The CDR3 DNA sequence: TGTGCCAGCTCACCGGCAGGGGGCAACACTGAAGCTTTCTTT. Residues: CASSPAGGNTEAFF. The J gene is TRBJ1-1, the V gene TRBV18, with 8 nucleotides matching TRBD1. Germline V gives CDR1 KGHSH, CDR2 LQKENI. This CDR3 has 14 amino acids. V dropped 3 bases and J dropped 2; count of bases not matched to a gene: 2.

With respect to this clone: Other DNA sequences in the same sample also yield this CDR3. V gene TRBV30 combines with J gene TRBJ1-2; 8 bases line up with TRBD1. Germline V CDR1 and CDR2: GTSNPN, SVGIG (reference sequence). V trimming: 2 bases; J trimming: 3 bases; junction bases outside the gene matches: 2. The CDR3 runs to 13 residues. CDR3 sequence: CAWSPDRDYGYTF. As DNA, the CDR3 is TGTGCCTGGAGTCCGGACAGGGACTATGGCTACACCTTC.

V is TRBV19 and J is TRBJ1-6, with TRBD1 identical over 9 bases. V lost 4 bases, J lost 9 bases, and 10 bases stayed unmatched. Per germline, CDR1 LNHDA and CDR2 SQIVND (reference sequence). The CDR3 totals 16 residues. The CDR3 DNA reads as TGTGCCAGTAGTAGGCCCACCGGGACAGGGCGTTCACCCCTCCACTTT. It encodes CASSRPTGTGRSPLHF. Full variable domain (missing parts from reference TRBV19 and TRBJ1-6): DGGITQSPKYLFRKEGQNVTLSCEQNLNHDAMYWYRQDPGQGLRLIYYSQIVNDFQKGDIAEGYSVSREKKESFPLTVTSAQKNPTAFYLCASSRPTGTGRSPLHFGNGTRLTVT.

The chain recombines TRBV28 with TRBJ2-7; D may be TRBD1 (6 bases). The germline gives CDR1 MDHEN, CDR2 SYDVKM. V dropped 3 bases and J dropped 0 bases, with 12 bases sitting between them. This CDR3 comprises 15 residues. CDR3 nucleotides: TGTGCCAGCAGTTTTTTAGGGGGAATCTCCTACGAGCAGTACTTC. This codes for CASSFLGGISYEQYF. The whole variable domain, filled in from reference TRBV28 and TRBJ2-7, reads DVKVTQSSRYLVKRTGEKVFLECVQDMDHENMFWYRQDPGLGLRLIYFSYDVKMKEKGDIPEGYSVSREKKERFSLILESASTNQTSMYLCASSFLGGISYEQYFGPGTRLTVT.

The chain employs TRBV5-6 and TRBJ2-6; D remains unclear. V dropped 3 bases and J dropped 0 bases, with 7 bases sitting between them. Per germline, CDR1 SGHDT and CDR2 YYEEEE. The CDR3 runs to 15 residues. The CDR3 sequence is CASSYYSSGANVLTF. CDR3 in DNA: TGTGCCAGCAGCTATTACAGCTCTGGGGCCAACGTCCTGACTTTC.

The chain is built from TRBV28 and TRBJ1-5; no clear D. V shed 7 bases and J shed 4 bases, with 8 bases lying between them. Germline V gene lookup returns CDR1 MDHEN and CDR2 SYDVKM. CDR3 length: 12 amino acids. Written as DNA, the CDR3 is TGTGCCAGCACTCTTACAAATCAGCCCCAGCATTTT. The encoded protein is CASTLTNQPQHF.

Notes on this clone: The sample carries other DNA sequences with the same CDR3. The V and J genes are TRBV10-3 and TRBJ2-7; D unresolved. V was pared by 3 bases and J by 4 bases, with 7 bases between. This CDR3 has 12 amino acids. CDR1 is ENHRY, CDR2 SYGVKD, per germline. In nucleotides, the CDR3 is TGTGCCATCAGTGACCTCGGATACGAGCAGTACTTC. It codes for CAISDLGYEQYF.

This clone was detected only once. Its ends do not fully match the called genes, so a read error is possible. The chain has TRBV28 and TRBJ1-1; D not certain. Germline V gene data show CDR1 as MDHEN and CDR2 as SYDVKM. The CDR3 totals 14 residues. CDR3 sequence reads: CASSLERRPSRPAF. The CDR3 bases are TGTGCCAGCAGTTTAGAGAGGCGGCCGTCCCGCCCGGCCTTT. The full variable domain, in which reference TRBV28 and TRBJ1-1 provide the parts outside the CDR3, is DVKVTQSSRYLVKRTGEKVFLECVQDMDHENMFWYRQDPGLGLRLIYFSYDVKMKEKGDIPEGYSVSREKKERFSLILESASTNQTSMYLCASSLERRPSRPAFGQGTRLTVV.

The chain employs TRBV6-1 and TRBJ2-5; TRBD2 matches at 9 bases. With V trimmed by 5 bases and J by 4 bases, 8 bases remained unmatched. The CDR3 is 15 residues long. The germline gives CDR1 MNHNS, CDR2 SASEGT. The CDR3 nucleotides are TGTGCCAGCAGTAATTCAGCGGGAGGAGGAGAGACCCAGTACTTC. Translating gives CASSNSAGGGETQYF.

CDR3 protein: CASSPQQGRSEQYF. Written as DNA, the CDR3 is TGTGCCAGCTCACCACAACAGGGGAGATCCGAGCAGTACTTC. This chain joins TRBV18 and TRBJ2-7, with TRBD1 identical over 7 bases. Germline V gene data show CDR1 as KGHSH and CDR2 as LQKENI. The CDR3 extends over 14 amino acids. J gave up 6 bases and V 1 base, and 6 bases lay outside the gene matches.

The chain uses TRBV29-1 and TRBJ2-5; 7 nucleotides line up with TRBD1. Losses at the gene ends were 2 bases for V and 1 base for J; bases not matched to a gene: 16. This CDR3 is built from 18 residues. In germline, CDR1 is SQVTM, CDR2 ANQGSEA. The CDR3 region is CSVESANGYRDSQETQYF. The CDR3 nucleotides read TGCAGCGTTGAATCGGCAAACGGATACCGGGACAGCCAAGAGACCCAGTACTTC.

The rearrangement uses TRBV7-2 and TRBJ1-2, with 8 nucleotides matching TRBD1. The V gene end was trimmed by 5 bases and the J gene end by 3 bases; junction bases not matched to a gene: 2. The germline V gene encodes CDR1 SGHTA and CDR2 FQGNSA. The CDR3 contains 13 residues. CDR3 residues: CASSPRGHYGYTF. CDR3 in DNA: TGTGCCAGCAGCCCCAGGGGGCACTATGGCTACACCTTC.

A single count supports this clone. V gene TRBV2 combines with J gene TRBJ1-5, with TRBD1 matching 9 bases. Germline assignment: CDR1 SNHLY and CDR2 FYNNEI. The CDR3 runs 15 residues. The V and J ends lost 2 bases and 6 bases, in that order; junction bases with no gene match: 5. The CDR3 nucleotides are TGTGCCAGCAGTGAAATGGGACAGGGCGGTCAGCCCCAGCATTTT. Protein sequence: CASSEMGQGGQPQHF.

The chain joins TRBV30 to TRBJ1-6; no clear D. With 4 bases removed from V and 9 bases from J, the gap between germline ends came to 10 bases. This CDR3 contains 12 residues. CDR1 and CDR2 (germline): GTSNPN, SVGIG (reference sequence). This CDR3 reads CAWMRSSSPLHF. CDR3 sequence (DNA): TGTGCCTGGATGCGTTCTTCTTCACCCCTCCACTTT.

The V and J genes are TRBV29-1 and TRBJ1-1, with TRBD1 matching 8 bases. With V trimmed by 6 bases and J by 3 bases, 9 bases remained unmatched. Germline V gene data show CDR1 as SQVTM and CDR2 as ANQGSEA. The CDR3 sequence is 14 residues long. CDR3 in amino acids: CSVAATGVDTEAFF. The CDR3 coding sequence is TGCAGCGTCGCCGCGACAGGGGTCGACACTGAAGCTTTCTTT.

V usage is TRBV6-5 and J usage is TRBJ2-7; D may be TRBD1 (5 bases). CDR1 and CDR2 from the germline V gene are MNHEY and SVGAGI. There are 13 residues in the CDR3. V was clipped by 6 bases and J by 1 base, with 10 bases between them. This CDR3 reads CASSSDKSYEQYF. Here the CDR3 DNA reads TGTGCCAGCAGCTCGGACAAGTCCTACGAGCAGTACTTC.

The CDR3 region is CASSQTPGNTGELFF. The CDR3 DNA sequence: TGTGCCAGCAGTCAGACTCCGGGGAACACCGGGGAGCTGTTTTTT. This chain joins TRBV7-2 and TRBJ2-2, with D uncertain. Trimming pared 6 bases from V and 1 base from J, leaving 12 bases between. The germline CDR1 and CDR2 sequences are SGHTA and FQGNSA. This CDR3 region has 15 residues.

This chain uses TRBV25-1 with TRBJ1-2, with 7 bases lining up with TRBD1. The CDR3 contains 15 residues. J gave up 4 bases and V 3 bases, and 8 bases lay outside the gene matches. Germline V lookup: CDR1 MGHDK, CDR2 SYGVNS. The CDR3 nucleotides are TGTGCCAGCAGTGAGGAAGGGACAGCTGTCTATGGCTACACCTTC. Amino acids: CASSEEGTAVYGYTF.

For the CDR3, the DNA is TGCGCCAGCAGTGTTGTAGGGATCAATGAGCAGTTCTTC. Amino acid sequence: CASSVVGINEQFF. The chain joins TRBV10-1 to TRBJ2-1; no reliable D call. V lost 4 bases and J lost 6, with 10 bases in between. Germline V gene sequence: CDR1 WNHNN, CDR2 SYGVQD (reference sequence). The CDR3 loop spans 13 amino acids.

The CDR3 DNA follows: TGCGCCAGCAGCGGGACAGGGAAAGCCTCCTACAATGAGCAGTTCTTC. Translated, it gives CASSGTGKASYNEQFF. The chain has TRBV5-1 and TRBJ2-1; 9 bases are shared with TRBD1. The CDR3 sequence is 16 residues long. V lost 4 bases to trimming and J lost 0 bases; unmatched junction nucleotides: 5. CDR1 SGHRS and CDR2 YFSETQ come from the germline V gene. The variable domain in full, with the rest retrieved from reference TRBV5-1 and TRBJ2-1, is KAGVTQTPRYLIKTRGQQVTLSCSPISGHRSVSWYQQTPGQGLQFLFEYFSETQRNKGNFPGRFSGRQFSNSRSEMNVSTLELGDSALYLCASSGTGKASYNEQFFGPGTRLTVL.

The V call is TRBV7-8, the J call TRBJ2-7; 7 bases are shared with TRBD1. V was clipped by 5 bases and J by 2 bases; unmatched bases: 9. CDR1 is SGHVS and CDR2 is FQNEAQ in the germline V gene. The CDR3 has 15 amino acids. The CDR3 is CASSLKGDSTYEQYF. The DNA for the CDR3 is TGTGCCAGCAGCCTCAAAGGGGACAGCACCTACGAGCAGTACTTC.

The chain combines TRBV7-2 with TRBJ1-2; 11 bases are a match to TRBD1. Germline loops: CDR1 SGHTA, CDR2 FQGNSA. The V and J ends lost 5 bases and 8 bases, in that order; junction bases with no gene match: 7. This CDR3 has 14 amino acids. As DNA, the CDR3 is TGTGCCAGCAGCCCCCGGACAGGGGGCCGGGGCTACACCTTC. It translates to CASSPRTGGRGYTF.

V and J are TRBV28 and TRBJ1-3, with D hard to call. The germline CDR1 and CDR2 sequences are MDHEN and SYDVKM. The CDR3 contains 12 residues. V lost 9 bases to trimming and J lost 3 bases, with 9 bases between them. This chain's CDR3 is CARAWVGNTIYF. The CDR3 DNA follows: TGTGCCAGGGCCTGGGTTGGAAACACCATATATTTT.

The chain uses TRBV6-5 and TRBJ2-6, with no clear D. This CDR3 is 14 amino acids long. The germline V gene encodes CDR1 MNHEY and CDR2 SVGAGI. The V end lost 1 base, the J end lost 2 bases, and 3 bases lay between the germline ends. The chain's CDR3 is CASSYWTGANVLTF. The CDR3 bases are TGTGCCAGCAGTTACTGGACTGGGGCCAACGTCCTGACTTTC.

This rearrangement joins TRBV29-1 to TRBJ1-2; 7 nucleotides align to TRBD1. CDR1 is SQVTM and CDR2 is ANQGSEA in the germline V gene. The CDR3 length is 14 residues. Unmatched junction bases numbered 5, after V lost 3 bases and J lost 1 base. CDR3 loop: CSVELGQRNYGYTF. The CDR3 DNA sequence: TGCAGCGTTGAGTTGGGACAGCGTAACTATGGCTACACCTTC.

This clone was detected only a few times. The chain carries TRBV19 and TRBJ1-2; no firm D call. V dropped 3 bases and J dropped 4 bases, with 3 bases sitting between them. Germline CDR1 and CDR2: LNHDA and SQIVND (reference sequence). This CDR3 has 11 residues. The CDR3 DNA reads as TGTGCCAGTAGTATGGCCTATGGCTACACCTTC. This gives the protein CASSMAYGYTF.

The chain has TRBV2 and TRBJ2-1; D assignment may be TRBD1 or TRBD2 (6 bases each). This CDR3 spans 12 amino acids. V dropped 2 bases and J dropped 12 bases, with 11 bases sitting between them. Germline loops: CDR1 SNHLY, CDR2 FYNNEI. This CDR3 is CASSEWGAGQFF. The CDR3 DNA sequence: TGTGCCAGCAGTGAATGGGGGGCCGGGCAGTTCTTC.